The T cell receptor (beta chain) under discussion was sequenced for a study of cytomegalovirus exposure and HLA in healthy donors (TCRdb year 2017). Context from the whole study: The 650 to 800 repertoires of the first cohort and the 120 validation repertoires were produced on the same platform, according to a later analysis. Along with the roughly 700-subject first cohort, a separate validation cohort of some 130 different subjects was used. The study combined high-throughput TCR immunosequencing, statistical association of individual TCRs with disease status, and machine learning to predict cytomegalovirus infection status. The study was designed to test whether signatures of past pathogen exposure could be identified by cataloging public T cell receptors. The study at large found these results: Subsequent analysis determined that TCRs grouped into clusters in the first cohort also showed a tendency toward co-occurrence across the 90 to 150 validation repertoires, and 94% of cluster scores exceeded 0. Cytomegalovirus status was reported to be diagnosed by the classifier with high specificity and sensitivity in both the original and validation cohorts. The validation cohort had no HLA typing available for a later analysis, so co-occurrence within that cohort was assessed over all 120 or so repertoires. Most TCR sequences were seen in very few donors, while some public TCRs were found in many individuals. The authors suggested that the approach could potentially be extended to other disease states and immunological phenotypes. In vitro tests confirmed that a few of the cytomegalovirus-associated TCR beta chains recognize cytomegalovirus antigens. A total of 164 TCR beta chains were listed by the study as associated with cytomegalovirus.

The trim is 0 bases for V and 0 bases for J, with a gap of 9 bases between the germline ends. Including cysteine and phenylalanine, the CDR3 has 16 amino acids. Solely the CDR3 DNA is kept, with 48 bases framed from the first base. As encoded in the germline V gene, CDR1 is LGHNT while CDR2 is FRNRAP. Library preparation employed the immunoSEQ multiplex PCR assay. The paper's processing steps were these. A statistical classification framework was built for diagnosing cytomegalovirus status from the catalog of TCR beta chain sequences. Not all clones reach the TCRdb copy of this immuneACCESS table, which keeps in-frame sequences only. Checked studies attribute under half of the gap to unresolved V genes and leave the rest unexplained. D and trimming come from the DNA, and the V and J calls and clone size come from that table. Across this sample there are 160,000 or so clones, with around 85% seen only once. 2% to 2.5% of the sample is in the top ten clones.

Note on this clone: Its antigen remains unidentified. No base qualities exist here, and no much larger clone lies one base off it.

The donors were included in the validation cohort of 120 subjects, a group kept apart from the roughly 670-subject first cohort. Material: PBMCs. This receptor was identified in a man under 40 in good health and CMV-seropositive. The chain is encoded by TRBV12-5 joined to TRBJ1-3, and perhaps TRBD1 as D gene, on 5 matching bases. The nucleotide sequence reads as follows: TGTGCTAGTGGTTTGGTCCAGGGTGTCTCTGGAAACACCATATATTTT. Its amino acids are CASGLVQGVSGNTIYF.